This T cell receptor (beta chain) was retrieved from a study of cytomegalovirus exposure and HLA in healthy donors. Findings of the study overall: V- and J-gene trimming in TCR beta was tied to a missense DCLRE1C variant by an analysis performed later.

The CDR3 is made up of 15 amino acids. V lost 0 bases to trimming and J lost 6 bases; unmatched junction nucleotides: 7. The germline V gene has CDR1 SGDLS and CDR2 YYNGEE. This clone was observed a handful of times. Its target is unknown. PCR was performed using 60 Vbeta and 13 Jbeta primers. TCRdb keeps only in-frame clones here, not all; method: immunoSEQ multiplex PCR. The data hold 150,000 to 200,000 clones, with about 75% observed a single time. This chain joins TRBV9 and TRBJ2-3; 7 nucleotides match TRBD1. This receptor was obtained from a female donor in good health and CMV-seronegative. The sequencing input was PBMCs. CDR3 DNA sequence: TGTGCCAGCAGCGTAGGCGACAGGGTGGGGGATACGCAGTATTTT. Translating gives CASSVGDRVGDTQYF. Using reference TRBV9 and TRBJ2-3 for the parts outside the CDR3, the full variable domain is DSGVTQTPKHLITATGQRVTLRCSPRSGDLSVYWYQQSLDQGLQFLIQYYNGEERAKGNILERFSAQQFPDLHSELNLSSLELGDSALYFCASSVGDRVGDTQYFGPGTRLTVL.